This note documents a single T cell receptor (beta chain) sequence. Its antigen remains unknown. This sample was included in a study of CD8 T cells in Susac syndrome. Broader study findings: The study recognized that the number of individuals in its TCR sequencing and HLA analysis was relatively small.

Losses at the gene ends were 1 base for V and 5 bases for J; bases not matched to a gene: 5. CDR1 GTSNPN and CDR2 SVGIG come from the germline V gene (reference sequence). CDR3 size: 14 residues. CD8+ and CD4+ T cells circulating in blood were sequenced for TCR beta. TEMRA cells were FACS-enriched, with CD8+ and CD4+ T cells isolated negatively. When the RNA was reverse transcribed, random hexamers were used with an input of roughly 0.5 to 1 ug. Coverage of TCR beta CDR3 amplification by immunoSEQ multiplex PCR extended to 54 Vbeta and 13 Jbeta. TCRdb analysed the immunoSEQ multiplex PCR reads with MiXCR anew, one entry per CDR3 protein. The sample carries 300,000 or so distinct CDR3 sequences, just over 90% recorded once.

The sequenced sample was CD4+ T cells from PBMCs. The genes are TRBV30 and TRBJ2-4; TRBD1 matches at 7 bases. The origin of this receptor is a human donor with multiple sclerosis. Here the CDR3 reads CAWSARTGENIQYF. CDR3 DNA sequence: TGTGCCTGGAGTGCGAGGACAGGTGAAAACATTCAGTACTTC.